Sequencing of this T cell receptor beta chain was carried out in a study of blood T cell dynamics during melanoma immunotherapy. At the level of the study: Patients with metastatic melanoma got pembrolizumab or nivolumab-ipilimumab as first-line care.

The time point: week 3, after first cycle of checkpoint inhibitor. Sampling occurred pretreatment (T0) and at week 3 (W3), after cycle one of checkpoint blockade. TCRdb keeps only in-frame clones here, not all; method: immunoSEQ multiplex PCR. The sample consists of 6,000 or so clones, 70% to 90% of them appearing once. The source material was blood, sampled from a patient treated with checkpoint blockade. The receptor comes from a human donor with melanoma.

The CDR3 sequence is CSVEPYSVSATDTQYF. CDR3 in DNA: TGCAGCGTTGAACCCTACAGCGTCTCTGCCACAGATACGCAGTATTTT. The V call is TRBV29-1, the J call TRBJ2-3; D gene ambiguous. The CDR3 covers 16 residues. The V gene lost 2 bases and the J gene lost 2 bases, with 17 bases spanning the gap. Germline CDR1 reads SQVTM; CDR2 reads ANQGSEA.